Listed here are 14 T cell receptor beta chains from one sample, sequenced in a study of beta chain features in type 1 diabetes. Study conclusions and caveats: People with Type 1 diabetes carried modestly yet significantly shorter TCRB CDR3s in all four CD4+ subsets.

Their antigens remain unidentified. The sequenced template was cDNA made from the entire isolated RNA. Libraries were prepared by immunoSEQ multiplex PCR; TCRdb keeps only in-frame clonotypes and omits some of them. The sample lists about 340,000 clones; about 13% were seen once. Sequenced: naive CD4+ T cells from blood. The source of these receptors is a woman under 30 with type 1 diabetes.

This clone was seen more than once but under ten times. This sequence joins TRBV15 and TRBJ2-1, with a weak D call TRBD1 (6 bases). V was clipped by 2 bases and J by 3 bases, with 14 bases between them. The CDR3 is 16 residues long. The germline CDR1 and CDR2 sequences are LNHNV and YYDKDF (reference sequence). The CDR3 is CATSRYTGPNYNEQFF. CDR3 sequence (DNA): TGTGCCACCAGCAGATACACAGGGCCTAACTACAATGAGCAGTTCTTC. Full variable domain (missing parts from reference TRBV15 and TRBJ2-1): DAMVIQNPRYQVTQFGKPVTLSCSQTLNHNVMYWYQQKSSQAPKLLFHYYDKDFNNEADTPDNFQSRRPNTSFCFLDIRSPGLGDTAMYLCATSRYTGPNYNEQFFGPGTRLTVL.

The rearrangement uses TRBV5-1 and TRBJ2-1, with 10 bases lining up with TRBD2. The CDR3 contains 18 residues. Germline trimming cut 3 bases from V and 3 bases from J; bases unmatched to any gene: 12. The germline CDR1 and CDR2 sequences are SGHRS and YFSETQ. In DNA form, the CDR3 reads TGCGCCAGCAGCTCACAAATCCATAGCGGGAGGTACTACAATGAGCAGTTCTTC. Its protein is CASSSQIHSGRYYNEQFF.

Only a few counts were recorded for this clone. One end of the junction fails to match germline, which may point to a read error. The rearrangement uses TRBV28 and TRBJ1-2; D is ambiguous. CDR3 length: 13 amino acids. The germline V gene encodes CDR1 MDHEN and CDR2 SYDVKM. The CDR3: CAGSKEGNYGYTF. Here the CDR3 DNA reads TGTGCCGGCAGTAAAGAGGGCAATTATGGCTACACCTTC.

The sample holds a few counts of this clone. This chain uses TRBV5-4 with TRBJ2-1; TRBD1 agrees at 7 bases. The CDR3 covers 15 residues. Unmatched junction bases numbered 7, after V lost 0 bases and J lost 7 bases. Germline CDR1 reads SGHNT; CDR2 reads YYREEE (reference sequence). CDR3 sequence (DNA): TGTGCCAGCAGCTTGGATACAGGGGCTTTTAATGAGCAGTTCTTC. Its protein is CASSLDTGAFNEQFF. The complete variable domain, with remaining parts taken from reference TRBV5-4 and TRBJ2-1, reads ETGVTQSPTHLIKTRGQQVTLRCSSQSGHNTVSWYQQALGQGPQFIFQYYREEENGRGNFPPRFSGLQFPNYSSELNVNALELDDSALYLCASSLDTGAFNEQFFGPGTRLTVL.

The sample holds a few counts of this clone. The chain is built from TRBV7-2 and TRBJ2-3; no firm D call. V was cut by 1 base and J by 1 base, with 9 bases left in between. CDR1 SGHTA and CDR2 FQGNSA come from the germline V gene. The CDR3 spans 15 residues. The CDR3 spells CASSLVRSGTDTQYF. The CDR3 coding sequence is TGTGCCAGCAGCTTAGTCCGGTCGGGCACAGATACGCAGTATTTT.

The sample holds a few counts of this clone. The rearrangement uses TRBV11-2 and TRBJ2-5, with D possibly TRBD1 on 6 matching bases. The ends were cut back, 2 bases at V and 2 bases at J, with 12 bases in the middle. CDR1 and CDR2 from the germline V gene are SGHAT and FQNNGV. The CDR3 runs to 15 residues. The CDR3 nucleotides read TGTGCCAGCAGCTTACAGGGACATCCTCAAGAGACCCAGTACTTC. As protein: CASSLQGHPQETQYF.

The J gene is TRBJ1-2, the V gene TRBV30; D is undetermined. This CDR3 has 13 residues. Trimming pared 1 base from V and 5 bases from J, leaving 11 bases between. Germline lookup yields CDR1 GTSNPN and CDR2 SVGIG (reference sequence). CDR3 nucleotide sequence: TGTGCCTGGAGTGGAGGTTTTAAATATGGCTACACCTTC. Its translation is CAWSGGFKYGYTF.

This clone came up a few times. For the CDR3, the DNA is TGTGCCAGCTCACCGACCACGGCGGTAGCGGACGAGCAGTACTTC. Translated: CASSPTTAVADEQYF. The genes are TRBV18 and TRBJ2-7; tentative D call: TRBD2 (6 bases). The V end was cut by 3 bases, the J end by 5 bases, with 17 bases between. This CDR3 is 15 amino acids long. Germline values: CDR1 KGHSH, CDR2 LQKENI.

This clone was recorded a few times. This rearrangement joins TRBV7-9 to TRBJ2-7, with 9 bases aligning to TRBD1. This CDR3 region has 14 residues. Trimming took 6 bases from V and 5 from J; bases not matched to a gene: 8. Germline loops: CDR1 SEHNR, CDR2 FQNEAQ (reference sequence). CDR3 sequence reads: CASRVGQGHHEQYF. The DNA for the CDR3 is TGTGCCAGCAGGGTCGGACAGGGGCACCACGAGCAGTACTTC.

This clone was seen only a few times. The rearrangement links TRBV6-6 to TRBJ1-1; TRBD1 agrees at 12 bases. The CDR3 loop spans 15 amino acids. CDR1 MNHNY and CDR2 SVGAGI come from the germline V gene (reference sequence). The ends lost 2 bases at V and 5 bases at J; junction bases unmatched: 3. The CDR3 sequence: CASSYPGQGATEAFF. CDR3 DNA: TGTGCCAGCAGTTACCCGGGACAGGGGGCGACTGAAGCTTTCTTT.

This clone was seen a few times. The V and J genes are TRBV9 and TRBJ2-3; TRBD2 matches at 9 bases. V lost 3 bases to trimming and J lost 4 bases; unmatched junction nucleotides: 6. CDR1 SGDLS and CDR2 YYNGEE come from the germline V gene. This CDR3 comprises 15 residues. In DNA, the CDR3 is TGTGCCAGCAGCGACGCGGGAGGGCCATCAGATACGCAGTATTTT. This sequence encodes CASSDAGGPSDTQYF. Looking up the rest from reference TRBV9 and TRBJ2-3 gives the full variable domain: DSGVTQTPKHLITATGQRVTLRCSPRSGDLSVYWYQQSLDQGLQFLIQYYNGEERAKGNILERFSAQQFPDLHSELNLSSLELGDSALYFCASSDAGGPSDTQYFGPGTRLTVL.

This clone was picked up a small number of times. CDR3 sequence reads: CASSLSLQGTGANVLTF. The CDR3 DNA reads as TGTGCCAGCAGCTTATCTCTACAGGGAACTGGGGCCAACGTCCTGACTTTC. The chain joins TRBV7-2 to TRBJ2-6, with D maybe TRBD1 (6 bases). The V gene's germline CDR1 is SGHTA and CDR2 FQGNSA. V lost 2 bases to trimming and J lost 2 bases, with 13 bases between them. The CDR3 extends over 17 amino acids.

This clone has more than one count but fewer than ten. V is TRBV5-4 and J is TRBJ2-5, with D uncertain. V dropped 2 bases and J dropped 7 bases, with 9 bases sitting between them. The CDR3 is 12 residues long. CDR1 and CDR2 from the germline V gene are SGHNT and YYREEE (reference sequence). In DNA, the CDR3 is TGTGCCAGCAGCTTTGGCTCGGGGACCCAGTACTTC. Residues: CASSFGSGTQYF.

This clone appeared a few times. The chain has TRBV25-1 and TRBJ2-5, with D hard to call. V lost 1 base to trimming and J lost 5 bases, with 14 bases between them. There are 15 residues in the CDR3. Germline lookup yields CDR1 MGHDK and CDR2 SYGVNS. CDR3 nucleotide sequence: TGTGCCAGCAGTGAATCCACTTACCCCGGGGAGACCCAGTACTTC. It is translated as CASSESTYPGETQYF.